A selection of T cell receptor beta chains follows, all from one sample in a study of T cells in Graves' hyperthyroidism and ophthalmopathy. A single record per CDR3 protein comes from TCRdb applying MiXCR to the multiplex PCR reads. The table shows about 420,000 distinct CDR3 sequences, with around 16% occurring only once. The specimen was blood. Receptors originate from a woman aged 18 to 35 with Graves' hyperthyroidism. The CDR3 runs from the conserved cysteine through the conserved F or W. A D gene is named only where the DNA matches it firmly. Where a row states a size, it is once, few, many or the class of an expanded clone; other rows omit it.

cdr3_nt | cdr3_aa | v_call | clone_size | j_call | d_call
TGTGCCAGCAGCCGCCGAGCAGTCCAAGAGACCCAGTACTTC | CASSRRAVQETQYF | TRBV13 | many | TRBJ2-5 | NA
TGTGCCAGTAGGCCCTCCGGGACTAGCGGGAGGTTAACCGGGGAGCTGTTTTTT | CASRPSGTSGRLTGELFF | TRBV19 | NA | TRBJ2-2 | TRBD2
TGCAGTACTCAATTCGGGGGCCCAAATCAGCCCCAGCATTTT | CSTQFGGPNQPQHF | TRBV20-1 | many | TRBJ1-5 | NA
TGCAGTGCTAGAAGGGACGAAACTACTGGCTACACCTTC | CSARRDETTGYTF | TRBV20-1 | few | TRBJ1-2 | NA
TGCAGCGTTGTAGCGGGGATAAGCACAGATACGCAGTATTTT | CSVVAGISTDTQYF | TRBV29-1 | NA | TRBJ2-3 | TRBD2
TGTGCCAGCTCACCCCACGGGAACGCGGAGGAGAATCAGCCCCAGCATTTT | CASSPHGNAEENQPQHF | TRBV18 | NA | TRBJ1-5 | NA
TGTGCCAGCAGTGCCACGGGACTAGCGGGGGTGGAGACCCAGTACTTC | CASSATGLAGVETQYF | TRBV2 | few | TRBJ2-5 | TRBD2
TGTGCCACCAGTGACCAGGGAATTCAGCCCCAGCATTTT | CATSDQGIQPQHF | TRBV24-1 | many | TRBJ1-5 | NA
TGTGCCAGCGAAGAAACAACAGGGGGCAATGAGCAGTTCTTC | CASEETTGGNEQFF | TRBV11-3 | many | TRBJ2-1 | TRBD1
TGCGCCAGCAGCTTTACAGCGGGGGATGAGCAGTTCTTC | CASSFTAGDEQFF | TRBV5-1 | few | TRBJ2-1 | TRBD2
TGCGCCAGCAGCCAAGATATCCCGGGACAGGTTCTGGAGACCCAGTACTTC | CASSQDIPGQVLETQYF | TRBV4-1 | NA | TRBJ2-5 | TRBD1
TGTGCCAGCAGACCTGGGACAGGGGCCCAGCAGCGTCGCTACGAGCAGTACTTC | CASRPGTGAQQRRYEQYF | TRBV6-1 | many | TRBJ2-7 | TRBD1
TGTGCCAGCAGCCTTAGAGGACAGCCATCCTACGAGCAGTACTTC | CASSLRGQPSYEQYF | TRBV3-1 | many | TRBJ2-7 | NA